A single sample gave rise to the 2 T cell receptor beta chains below, sequenced in a study of blood T cell repertoires in COVID-19. Data came from immunoSEQ multiplex PCR; TCRdb stores just in-frame clones and leaves some out. The sample shows 200,000 to 250,000 clones, 88% of them seen only once. The source material was PBMCs or T cells enriched from blood (not recorded which). The receptors come from a woman aged 25-40 years who had been exposed to COVID-19.

The chain employs TRBV18 and TRBJ2-3; 10 nucleotides match TRBD1. V shed 3 bases and J 10 bases; nucleotides not matched to a gene: 10. In germline, CDR1 is KGHSH, CDR2 LQKENI. The CDR3 consists of 15 residues. CDR3 DNA: TGTGCCAGCTCACCTTCCGGGACAGGGGATAGGTCGCAGTATTTT. Translating gives CASSPSGTGDRSQYF. Full variable domain (outside the CDR3, taken from reference TRBV18 and TRBJ2-3): NAGVMQNPRHLVRRRGQEARLRCSPMKGHSHVYWYRQLPEEGLKFMVYLQKENIIDESGMPKERFSAEFPKEGPSILRIQQVVRGDSAAYFCASSPSGTGDRSQYFGPGTRLTVL.

In DNA, the CDR3 is TGTGCCAGCAGTGCCTCGGTCGGAGCCTCTGGAAACACCATATATTTT. Residues: CASSASVGASGNTIYF. The chain combines TRBV6-1 with TRBJ1-3, with D uncertain. CDR1 is MNHNS and CDR2 is SASEGT in the germline V gene. V dropped 4 bases and J dropped 0 bases, with 13 bases sitting between them. This CDR3 has 16 amino acids.